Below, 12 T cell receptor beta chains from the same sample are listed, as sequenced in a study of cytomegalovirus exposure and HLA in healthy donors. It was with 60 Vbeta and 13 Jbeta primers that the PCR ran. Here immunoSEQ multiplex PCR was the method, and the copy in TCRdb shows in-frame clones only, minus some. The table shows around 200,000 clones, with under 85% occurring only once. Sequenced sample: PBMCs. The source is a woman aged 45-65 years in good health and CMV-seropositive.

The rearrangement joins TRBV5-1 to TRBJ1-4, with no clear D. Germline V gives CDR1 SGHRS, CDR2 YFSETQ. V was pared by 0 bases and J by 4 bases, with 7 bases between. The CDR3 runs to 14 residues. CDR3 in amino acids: CASSLGRNNEKLFF. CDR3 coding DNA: TGCGCCAGCAGCTTGGGCAGAAATAATGAAAAACTGTTTTTT. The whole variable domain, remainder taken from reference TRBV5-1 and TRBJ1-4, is KAGVTQTPRYLIKTRGQQVTLSCSPISGHRSVSWYQQTPGQGLQFLFEYFSETQRNKGNFPGRFSGRQFSNSRSEMNVSTLELGDSALYLCASSLGRNNEKLFFGSGTQLSVL.

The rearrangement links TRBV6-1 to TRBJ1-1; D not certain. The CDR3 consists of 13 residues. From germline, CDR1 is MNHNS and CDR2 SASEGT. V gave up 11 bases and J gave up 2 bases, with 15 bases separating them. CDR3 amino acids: CASRAVRNTEAFF. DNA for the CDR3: TGTGCCTCCCGTGCGGTTCGTAACACTGAAGCTTTCTTT.

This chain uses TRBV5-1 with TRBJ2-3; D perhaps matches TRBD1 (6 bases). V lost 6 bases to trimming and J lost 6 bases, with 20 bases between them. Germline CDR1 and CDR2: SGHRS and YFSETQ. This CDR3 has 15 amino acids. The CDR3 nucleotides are TGCGCCAGCAAAGCCCAAGCAGGGGAAACGGATACGCAGTATTTT. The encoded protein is CASKAQAGETDTQYF.

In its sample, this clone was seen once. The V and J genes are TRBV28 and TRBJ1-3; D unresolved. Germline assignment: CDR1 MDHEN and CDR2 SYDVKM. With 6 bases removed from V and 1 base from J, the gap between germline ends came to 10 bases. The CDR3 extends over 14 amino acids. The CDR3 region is CASRKRESGNTIYF. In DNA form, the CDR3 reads TGTGCCAGCAGGAAGAGGGAGTCTGGAAACACCATATATTTT.

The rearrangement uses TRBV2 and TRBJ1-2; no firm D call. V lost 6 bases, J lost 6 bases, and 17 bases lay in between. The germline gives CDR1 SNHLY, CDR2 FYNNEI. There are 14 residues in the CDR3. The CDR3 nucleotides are TGTGCCAGCAGAAGATTGAGGGTTCTAGATGGCTACACCTTC. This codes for CASRRLRVLDGYTF.

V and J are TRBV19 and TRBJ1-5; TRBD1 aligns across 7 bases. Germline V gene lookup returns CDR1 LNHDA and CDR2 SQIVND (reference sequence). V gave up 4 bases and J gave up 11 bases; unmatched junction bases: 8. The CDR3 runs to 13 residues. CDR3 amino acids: CASSTSVTGSQHF. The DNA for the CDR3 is TGTGCCAGTAGTACCTCCGTGACAGGGTCCCAGCATTTT. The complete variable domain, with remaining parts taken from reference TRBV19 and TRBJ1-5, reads DGGITQSPKYLFRKEGQNVTLSCEQNLNHDAMYWYRQDPGQGLRLIYYSQIVNDFQKGDIAEGYSVSREKKESFPLTVTSAQKNPTAFYLCASSTSVTGSQHFGDGTRLSIL.

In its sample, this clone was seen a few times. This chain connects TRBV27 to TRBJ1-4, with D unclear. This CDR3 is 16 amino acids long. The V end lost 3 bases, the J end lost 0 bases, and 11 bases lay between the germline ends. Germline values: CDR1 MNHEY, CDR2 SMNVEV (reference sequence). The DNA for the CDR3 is TGTGCCAGCAGTTTTTTGAAGACTGCAACTAATGAAAAACTGTTTTTT. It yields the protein CASSFLKTATNEKLFF.

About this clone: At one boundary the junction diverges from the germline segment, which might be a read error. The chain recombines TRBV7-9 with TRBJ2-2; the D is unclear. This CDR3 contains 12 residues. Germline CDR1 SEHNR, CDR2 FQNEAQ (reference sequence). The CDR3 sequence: CSSSFSPGELFF. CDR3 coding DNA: TGTTCCAGCAGCTTTAGCCCCGGGGAGCTGTTTTTT.

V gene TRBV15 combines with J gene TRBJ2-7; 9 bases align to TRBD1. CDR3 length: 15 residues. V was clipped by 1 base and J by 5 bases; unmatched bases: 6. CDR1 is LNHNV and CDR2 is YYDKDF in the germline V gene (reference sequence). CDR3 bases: TGTGCCACCAGCAGAGTCGGGACAGGGTCCCACGAGCAGTACTTC. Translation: CATSRVGTGSHEQYF. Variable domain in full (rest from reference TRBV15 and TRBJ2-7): DAMVIQNPRYQVTQFGKPVTLSCSQTLNHNVMYWYQQKSSQAPKLLFHYYDKDFNNEADTPDNFQSRRPNTSFCFLDIRSPGLGDTAMYLCATSRVGTGSHEQYFGPGTRLTVT.

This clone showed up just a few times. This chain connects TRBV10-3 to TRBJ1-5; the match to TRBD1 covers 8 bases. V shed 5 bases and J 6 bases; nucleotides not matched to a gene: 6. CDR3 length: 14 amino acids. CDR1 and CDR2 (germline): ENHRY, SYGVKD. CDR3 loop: CAISSDRGAQPQHF. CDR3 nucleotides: TGTGCCATCAGTTCCGACAGGGGAGCTCAGCCCCAGCATTTT.

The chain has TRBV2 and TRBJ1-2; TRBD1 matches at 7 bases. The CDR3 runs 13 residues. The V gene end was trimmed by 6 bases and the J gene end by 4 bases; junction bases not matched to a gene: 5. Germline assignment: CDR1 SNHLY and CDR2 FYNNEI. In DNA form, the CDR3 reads TGTGCCAGCAGAGAGGGGGCGGTCTATGGCTACACCTTC. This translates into CASREGAVYGYTF.

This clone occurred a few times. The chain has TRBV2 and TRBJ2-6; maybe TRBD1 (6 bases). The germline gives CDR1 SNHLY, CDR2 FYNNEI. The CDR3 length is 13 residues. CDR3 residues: CAVGGSGANVLTF. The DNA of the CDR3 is TGTGCAGTAGGGGGCTCTGGGGCCAACGTCCTGACTTTC. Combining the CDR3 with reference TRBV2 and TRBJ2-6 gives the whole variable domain EPEVTQTPSHQVTQMGQEVILRCVPISNHLYFYWYRQILGQKVEFLVSFYNNEISEKSEIFDDQFSVERPDGSNFTLKIRSTKLEDSAMYFCAVGGSGANVLTFGAGSRLTVL.